The entry below gives a single T cell receptor (beta chain) sequence along with its context. This sample was taken from a study of blood T cell repertoires in COVID-19. Study information: Sample material is recorded as cDNA or gDNA derived from T cells, B-cell-depleted T cells, or PBMCs.

In the source study's methods: Reference gene primer amplification yielded estimated nucleated cell counts. Repertoires were generated with immunoSEQ multiplex PCR, while TCRdb's copy carries only in-frame clones and drops some. That table furnishes V, J and clone size, whereas the DNA furnished D and trimming. The data show approximately 100,000 clones, with over 75% seen just once and 6.2% held by the top ten. Looked up from germline, CDR1 is KGHSH and CDR2 is LQKENI. The CDR3 spans 17 residues. The V gene end was trimmed by 2 bases and the J gene end by 1 base; junction bases not matched to a gene: 2.

The chain joins TRBV18 to TRBJ2-3; TRBD2 aligns across 14 bases. Sequenced material: peripheral blood. This clonotype was sampled from a human donor in a cohort sampled during active COVID-19. This CDR3 is CASSPGTSGRGTDTQYF. CDR3 nucleotides: TGTGCCAGCTCACCAGGGACTAGCGGGAGAGGCACAGATACGCAGTATTTT.